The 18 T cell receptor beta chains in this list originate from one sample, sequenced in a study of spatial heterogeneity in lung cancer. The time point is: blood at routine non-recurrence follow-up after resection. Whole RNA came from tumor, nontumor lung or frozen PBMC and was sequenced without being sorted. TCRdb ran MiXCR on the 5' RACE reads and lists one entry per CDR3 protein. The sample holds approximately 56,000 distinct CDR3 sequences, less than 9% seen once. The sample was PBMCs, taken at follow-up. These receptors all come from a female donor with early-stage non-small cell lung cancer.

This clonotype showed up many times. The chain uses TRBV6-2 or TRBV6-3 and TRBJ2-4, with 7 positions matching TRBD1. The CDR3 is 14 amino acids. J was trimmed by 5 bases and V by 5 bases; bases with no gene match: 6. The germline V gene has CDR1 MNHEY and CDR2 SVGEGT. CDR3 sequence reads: CASSRRGRENIQYF. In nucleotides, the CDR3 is TGTGCCAGCAGTAGAAGGGGGCGAGAAAACATTCAGTACTTC.

The CDR3 here is CASSWANYGYTF. In nucleotides, the CDR3 is TGTGCCAGCAGTTGGGCTAACTATGGCTACACCTTC. The rearrangement uses TRBV6-2 or TRBV6-3 and TRBJ1-2; D is ambiguous. The germline V and J ends were trimmed by 4 bases and 0 bases, with 3 bases remaining between them. The CDR3 is made up of 12 amino acids. Germline CDR1 reads MNHEY; CDR2 reads SVGEGT.

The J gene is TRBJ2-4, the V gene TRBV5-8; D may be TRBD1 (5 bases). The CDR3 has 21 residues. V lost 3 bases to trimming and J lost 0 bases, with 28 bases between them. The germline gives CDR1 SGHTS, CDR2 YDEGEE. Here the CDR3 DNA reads TGTGCCAGCAGCTCCCTACGACAGTTTTTCAGGCCAGAATTAGCCAAAAACATTCAGTACTTC. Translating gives CASSSLRQFFRPELAKNIQYF.

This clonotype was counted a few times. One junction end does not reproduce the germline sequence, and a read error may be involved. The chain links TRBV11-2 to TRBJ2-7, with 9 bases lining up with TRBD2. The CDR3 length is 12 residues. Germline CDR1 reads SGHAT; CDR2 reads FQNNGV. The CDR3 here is CASSLQTSGVSF. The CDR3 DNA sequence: TGTGCCAGCAGCTTGCAGACTAGCGGTGTGTCCTTC.

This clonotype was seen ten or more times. The CDR3 bases are TGTGCCAGCAGCCAAGATGCAGCCACAGATACGCAGTATTTT. Encoded protein: CASSQDAATDTQYF. The V and J genes are TRBV14 and TRBJ2-3; no clear D gene. Trimming cost V 0 bases and J 2 bases, with 6 bases left between them. The CDR3 is 14 residues long. The V gene's germline CDR1 is SGHDN and CDR2 FVKESK.

The CDR3 region is CASSYSNTGELFF. The DNA for the CDR3 is TGTGCCAGCAGTTACTCGAACACCGGGGAGCTGTTTTTT. This rearrangement joins TRBV6-5 to TRBJ2-2; D not resolved. Germline V gene data show CDR1 as MNHEY and CDR2 as SVGAGI. The CDR3 consists of 13 residues. The V gene lost 0 bases and the J gene lost 1 base, with 0 bases spanning the gap.

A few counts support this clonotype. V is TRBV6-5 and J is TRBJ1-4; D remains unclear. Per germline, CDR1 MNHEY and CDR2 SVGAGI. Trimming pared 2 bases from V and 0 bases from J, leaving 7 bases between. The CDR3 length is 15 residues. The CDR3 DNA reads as TGTGCCAGCAGTTACCTTGGTGCAACTAATGAAAAACTGTTTTTT. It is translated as CASSYLGATNEKLFF.

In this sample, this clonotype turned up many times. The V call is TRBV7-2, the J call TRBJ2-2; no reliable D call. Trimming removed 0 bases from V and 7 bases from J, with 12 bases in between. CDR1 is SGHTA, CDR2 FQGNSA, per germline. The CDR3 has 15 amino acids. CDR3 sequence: CASSLALVGSGELFF. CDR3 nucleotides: TGTGCCAGCAGCTTAGCGCTGGTGGGAAGCGGGGAGCTGTTTTTT. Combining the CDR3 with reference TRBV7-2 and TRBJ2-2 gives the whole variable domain GAGVSQSPSNKVTEKGKDVELRCDPISGHTALYWYRQSLGQGLEFLIYFQGNSAPDKSGLPSDRFSAERTGGSVSTLTIQRTQQEDSAVYLCASSLALVGSGELFFGEGSRLTVL.

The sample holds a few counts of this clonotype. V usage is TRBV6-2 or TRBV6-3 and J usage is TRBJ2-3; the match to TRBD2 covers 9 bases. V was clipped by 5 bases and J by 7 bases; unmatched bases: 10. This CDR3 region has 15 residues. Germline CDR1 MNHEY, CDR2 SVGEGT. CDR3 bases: TGTGCCAGCAGTCCCCGAGCGGGGGGTATAAATACGCAGTATTTT. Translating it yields CASSPRAGGINTQYF.

CDR3 sequence reads: CSAKTPALGNTEAFF. The CDR3 DNA is TGCAGTGCTAAGACCCCCGCGCTAGGGAACACTGAAGCTTTCTTT. V and J are TRBV20-1 and TRBJ1-1; D uncertain. The CDR3 has 15 amino acids. CDR1 DFQATT and CDR2 SNEGSKA come from the germline V gene (reference sequence). V lost 4 bases and J lost 1, with 16 bases in between.

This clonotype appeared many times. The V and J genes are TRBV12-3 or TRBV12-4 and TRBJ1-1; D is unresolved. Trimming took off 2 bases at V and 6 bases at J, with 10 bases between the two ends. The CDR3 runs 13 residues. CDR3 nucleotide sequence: TGTGCCAGCAGTTTATACGGCGCGGCTGAAGCTTTCTTT. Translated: CASSLYGAAEAFF.

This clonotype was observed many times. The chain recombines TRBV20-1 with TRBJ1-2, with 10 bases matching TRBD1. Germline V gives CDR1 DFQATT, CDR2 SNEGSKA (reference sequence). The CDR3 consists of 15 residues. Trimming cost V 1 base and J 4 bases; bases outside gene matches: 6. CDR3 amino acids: CSARAGDRGGYGYTF. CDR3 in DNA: TGCAGTGCTAGAGCCGGGGACAGGGGAGGCTATGGCTACACCTTC.

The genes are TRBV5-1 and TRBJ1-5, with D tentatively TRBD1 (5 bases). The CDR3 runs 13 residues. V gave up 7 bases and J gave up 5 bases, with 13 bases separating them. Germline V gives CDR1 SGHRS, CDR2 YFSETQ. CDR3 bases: TGCGCCAGCCATCAGGGACCTGATCAGCCCCAGCATTTT. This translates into CASHQGPDQPQHF.

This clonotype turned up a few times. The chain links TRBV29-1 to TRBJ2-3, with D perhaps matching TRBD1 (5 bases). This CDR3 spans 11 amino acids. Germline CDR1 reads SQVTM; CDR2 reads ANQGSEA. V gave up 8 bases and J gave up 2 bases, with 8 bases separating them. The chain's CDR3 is CSTRVTDTQYF. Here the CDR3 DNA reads TGCAGCACCAGGGTCACAGATACGCAGTATTTT.

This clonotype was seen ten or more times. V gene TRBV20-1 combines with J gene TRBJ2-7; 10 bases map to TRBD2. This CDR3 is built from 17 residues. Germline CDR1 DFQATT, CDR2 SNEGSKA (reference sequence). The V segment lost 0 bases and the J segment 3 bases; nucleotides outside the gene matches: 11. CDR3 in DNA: TGCAGTGCTAGAGATCCCTTACTAGCGGGGAACTACTACGAGCAGTACTTC. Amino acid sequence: CSARDPLLAGNYYEQYF.

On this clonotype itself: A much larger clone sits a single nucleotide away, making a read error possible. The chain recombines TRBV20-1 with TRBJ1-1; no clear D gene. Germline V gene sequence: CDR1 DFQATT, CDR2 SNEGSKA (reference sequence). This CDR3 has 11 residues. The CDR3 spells CSASGNTEALF. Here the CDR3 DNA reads TGCAGTGCTAGCGGGAACACTGAAGCTCTCTTT.

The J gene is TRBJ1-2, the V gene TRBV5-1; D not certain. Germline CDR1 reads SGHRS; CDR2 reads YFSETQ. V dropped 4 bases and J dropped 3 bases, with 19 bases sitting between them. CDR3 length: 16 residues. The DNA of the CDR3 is TGCGCCAGCAGCCTCGAACTTCGGACGGAATACTATGGCTACACCTTC. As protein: CASSLELRTEYYGYTF.

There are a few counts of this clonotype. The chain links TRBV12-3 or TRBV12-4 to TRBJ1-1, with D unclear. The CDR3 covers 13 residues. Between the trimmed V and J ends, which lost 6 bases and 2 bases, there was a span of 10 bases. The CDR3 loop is CASRLIFNTEAFF. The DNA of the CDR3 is TGTGCCAGCAGGTTGATCTTCAACACTGAAGCTTTCTTT.